Listed below are T cell receptor beta chains from one sample, sequenced in a study of blood T cells in healthy people across ages. TCRdb re-derived calls from the 5' RACE reads in MiXCR, one entry per CDR3 protein. In the table there are about 670,000 distinct CDR3 sequences, around 50% of which are singletons. Sequenced sample: blood. These receptors were obtained from an elderly woman in good health. CDR3s include the opening cysteine and the closing phenylalanine or tryptophan. The D gene is left open where the match is weak. Clone sizes are given selectively: once, few, many, or a class where the clone is expanded.

>TRBV20-1|TRBJ2-7|many|-
CSARDRSGYYEQYF
TGCAGTGCTAGAGATCGGAGCGGATACTACGAGCAGTACTTC
>TRBV12-3/TRBV12-4|TRBJ1-4|few|-
CASSDDRRGLRLFF
TGTGCCAGCAGCGACGACCGGCGAGGTTTAAGGCTGTTTTTT
>TRBV7-9|TRBJ2-2|few|-
CASSPGPSNTGELFF
TGTGCCAGCAGCCCAGGACCGTCGAACACCGGGGAGCTGTTTTTT
>TRBV3-1|TRBJ1-2|few|-
CASSARAGEANYGYTF
TGTGCCAGCAGCGCACGCGCGGGGGAAGCTAACTATGGCTACACCTTC
>TRBV20-1|TRBJ1-1|-|-
CSARPPEAYTEAFF
TGCAGTGCTAGACCGCCGGAGGCGTACACTGAAGCTTTCTTT
>TRBV20-1|TRBJ1-5|many|TRBD1
CSANTGQGFFDRNQPQHF
TGCAGTGCCAACACAGGACAGGGGTTCTTTGATCGCAATCAGCCCCAGCATTTT
>TRBV3-1|TRBJ1-1|-|-
CASRLSDVNTEAFF
TGTGCCAGCAGACTATCAGATGTGAACACTGAAGCTTTCTTT
>TRBV27|TRBJ1-1|-|-
CASSLNPVLNTEAFF
TGTGCCAGCAGTTTAAATCCAGTTTTGAACACTGAAGCTTTCTTT
>TRBV6-5|TRBJ2-6|many|-
CASSYSGRDASGANVLTF
TGTGCCAGCAGTTACTCAGGACGTGATGCCTCTGGGGCCAACGTCCTGACTTTC
>TRBV10-3|TRBJ2-7|-|-
CAIGRLTYEQYF
TGTGCCATCGGGCGGTTGACCTACGAGCAGTACTTC
>TRBV15|TRBJ2-1|many|-
CATSRDLWWNEQFF
TGTGCCACCAGCAGAGATTTGTGGTGGAATGAGCAGTTCTTC
>TRBV20-1|TRBJ2-3|-|TRBD2
CSARGAGTTDTQYF
TGCAGTGCTCGCGGAGCGGGAACCACAGATACGCAGTATTTT
>TRBV6-6|TRBJ1-5|-|-
CASSPQVMGQPQHF
TGTGCCAGCAGTCCCCAGGTGATGGGACAGCCCCAGCATTTT
>TRBV5-5|TRBJ1-2|few|TRBD1
CASSSGTGGVYTF
TGTGCCAGCAGCTCCGGGACAGGTGGCGTCTACACCTTC
>TRBV5-1|TRBJ2-5|many|-
CASSLAELVRETQYF
TGCGCCAGCAGCTTGGCCGAACTAGTTAGGGAGACCCAGTACTTC
>TRBV2|TRBJ2-7|few|-
CASSALVYEQYF
TGTGCCAGCAGTGCGTTGGTCTACGAGCAGTACTTC
>TRBV7-9|TRBJ2-1|many|-
CASSLAGRMSSYNEQFF
TGTGCCAGCAGCTTAGCTGGGCGGATGAGCTCCTACAATGAGCAGTTCTTC
>TRBV10-3|TRBJ2-1|-|-
CAISEPETYNEQFF
TGTGCCATCAGTGAGCCAGAAACTTACAATGAGCAGTTCTTC
>TRBV5-1|TRBJ2-7|-|TRBD2
CASSLGAGENYEQYF
TGCGCCAGCAGCTTAGGAGCGGGGGAAAACTACGAGCAGTACTTC
>TRBV4-1|TRBJ2-5|-|TRBD1
CASSQPTGTGRNEQYF
TGCGCCAGCAGCCAACCCACCGGGACAGGGAGGAATGAGCAGTACTTC
>TRBV15|TRBJ2-5|-|-
CATSRGISETQYF
TGTGCCACCAGCAGGGGAATTAGTGAGACCCAGTACTTC
>TRBV7-2|TRBJ1-1|few|-
CASSRLGKNTEAFF
TGTGCCAGCAGCCGATTGGGGAAGAACACTGAAGCTTTCTTT
>TRBV5-6|TRBJ2-6|-|-
CASSLGTGANVLTF
TGTGCCAGCAGCTTGGGGACTGGGGCCAACGTCCTGACTTTC
>TRBV28|TRBJ2-7|many|-
CASSPTSDGRTYF
TGTGCCAGCAGCCCTACTTCCGACGGCAGAACGTACTTC
>TRBV10-3|TRBJ1-5|few|-
CAISGTTDQPQHF
TGTGCCATCAGTGGTACCACAGATCAGCCCCAGCATTTT
>TRBV28|TRBJ1-2|few|TRBD1
CASSVKGASGYTF
TGTGCCAGCAGTGTGAAGGGGGCATCTGGCTACACCTTC
>TRBV5-4|TRBJ2-3|many|TRBD1
CASSRGDRASTDTQYF
TGTGCCAGCAGCAGGGGGGACAGGGCTTCGACAGATACGCAGTATTTT
>TRBV7-9|TRBJ2-4|-|-
CASSPLMDVAKNIQYF
TGTGCCAGCAGCCCCCTTATGGATGTAGCCAAAAACATTCAGTACTTC
>TRBV7-6|TRBJ2-2|few|-
CASSTSPGSGELFF
TGTGCCAGCAGCACATCTCCAGGGTCCGGGGAGCTGTTTTTT
>TRBV18|TRBJ1-2|-|-
CASSPPNREYGYTF
TGTGCCAGCTCACCCCCGAACAGGGAATATGGCTACACCTTC
>TRBV5-1|TRBJ1-1|many|-
CASSLFAGREAFF
TGCGCCAGCAGCTTGTTCGCAGGCCGGGAAGCTTTCTTT
>TRBV12-3/TRBV12-4|TRBJ1-2|-|-
CASREGNYGYTF
TGTGCCAGCAGGGAGGGTAACTATGGCTACACCTTC
>TRBV5-1|TRBJ1-6|few|-
CASSEQPDLNSPLHF
TGCGCCAGCAGCGAACAGCCTGATTTGAATTCACCCCTCCACTTT
>TRBV4-1|TRBJ2-3|few|TRBD2
CASSPPGTSGRGADTQYF
TGCGCCAGCAGCCCACCCGGGACTAGCGGGAGGGGGGCAGATACGCAGTATTTT